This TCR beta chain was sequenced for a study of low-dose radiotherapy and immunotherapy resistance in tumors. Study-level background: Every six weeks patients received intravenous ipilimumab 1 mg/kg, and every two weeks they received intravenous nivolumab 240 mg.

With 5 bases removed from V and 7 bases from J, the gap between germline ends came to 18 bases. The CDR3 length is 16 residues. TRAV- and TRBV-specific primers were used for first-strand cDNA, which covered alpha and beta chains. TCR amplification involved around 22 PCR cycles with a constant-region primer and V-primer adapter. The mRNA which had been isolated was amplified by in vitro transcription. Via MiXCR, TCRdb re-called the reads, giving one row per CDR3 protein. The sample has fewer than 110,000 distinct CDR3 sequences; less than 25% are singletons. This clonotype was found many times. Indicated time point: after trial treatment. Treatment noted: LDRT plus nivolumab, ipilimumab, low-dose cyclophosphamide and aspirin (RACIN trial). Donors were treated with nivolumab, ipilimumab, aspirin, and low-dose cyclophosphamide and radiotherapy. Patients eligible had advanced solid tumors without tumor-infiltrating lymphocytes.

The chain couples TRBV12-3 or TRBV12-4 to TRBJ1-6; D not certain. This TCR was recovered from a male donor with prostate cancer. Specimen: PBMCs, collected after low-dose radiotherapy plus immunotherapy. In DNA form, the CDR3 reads TGTGCCAGCAGTCGTTCGGCTCTTACACGAAATTCACCCCTCCACTTT. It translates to CASSRSALTRNSPLHF.